A single sample gave rise to the 19 T cell receptor beta chains below, sequenced in a study of T cell responses to AZD1222 COVID-19 vaccine. Sequencing used immunoSEQ multiplex PCR; TCRdb keeps in-frame clones, though not all of them. Of over 85,000 clones in the sample, approximately 94% were seen once. The material was peripheral blood, obtained 28 days after the second AZD1222 dose. The receptor set was obtained from an adult who received the AZD1222 COVID-19 vaccine.

The chain has TRBV27 and TRBJ2-7; D gene unclear. In germline, CDR1 is MNHEY, CDR2 SMNVEV (reference sequence). V was clipped by 1 base and J by 5 bases, with 12 bases between them. The length of the CDR3 is 14 residues. This chain's CDR3 is CASSLWANLDEQYF. The DNA for the CDR3 is TGTGCCAGCAGTTTATGGGCTAACTTGGACGAGCAGTACTTC.

The chain couples TRBV29-1 to TRBJ2-7; no definite D call. V was shortened by 5 bases and J by 0 bases, with 17 bases between the two germline ends. Germline CDR1 is SQVTM and CDR2 is ANQGSEA. CDR3 size: 15 residues. In nucleotides, the CDR3 is TGCAGCGTTAAAGGGTCGTTGAAAAGCTCCTACGAGCAGTACTTC. Its protein product is CSVKGSLKSSYEQYF.

This clone appeared once. Other DNA sequences of this sample code for an identical CDR3. The chain recombines TRBV6-5 with TRBJ2-5; 9 bases match TRBD2. V dropped 0 bases and J dropped 2; count of bases not matched to a gene: 4. CDR3 size: 16 residues. Germline lookup yields CDR1 MNHEY and CDR2 SVGAGI. The CDR3 sequence: CASSYSLAGEQETQYF. In DNA form, the CDR3 reads TGTGCCAGCAGTTACTCGTTAGCGGGGGAACAAGAGACCCAGTACTTC.

V is TRBV6-5 and J is TRBJ1-3; unclear D gene. Trimming pared 2 bases from V and 1 base from J, leaving 9 bases between. Germline V CDR1 and CDR2: MNHEY, SVGAGI. The CDR3 runs to 15 residues. The CDR3 DNA follows: TGTGCCAGCAGTTACGGTGGGGATTCTGGAAACACCATATATTTT. Translation: CASSYGGDSGNTIYF.

The V call is TRBV6-6, the J call TRBJ1-2; D is possibly TRBD1 (5 bases). This CDR3 has 14 residues. Per the germline V gene, CDR1 is MNHNY and CDR2 is SVGAGI (reference sequence). V was pared by 0 bases and J by 4 bases, with 9 bases between. This chain's CDR3 is CASSYSREIYGYTF. Written as DNA, the CDR3 is TGTGCCAGCAGTTACTCCAGGGAGATCTATGGCTACACCTTC.

This clone was seen once. The gene calls are TRBV28 and TRBJ1-1; 10 bases line up with TRBD1. Trimming at V came to 5 bases and at J to 2 bases, leaving 8 bases not matched to a gene. CDR3 length equals 16 residues. The germline V gene encodes CDR1 MDHEN and CDR2 SYDVKM. CDR3 protein: CASSPWTGGINTEAFF. CDR3 in DNA: TGTGCCAGCAGTCCTTGGACAGGGGGTATTAACACTGAAGCTTTCTTT.

This clone appeared once. The J gene is TRBJ2-2, the V gene TRBV6-5; no clear D gene. Per germline, CDR1 MNHEY and CDR2 SVGAGI. The CDR3 has 13 residues. The V gene lost 8 bases and the J gene lost 4 bases, with 11 bases spanning the gap. For the CDR3, the DNA is TGTGCCAGCGGGCTCCGCATCACCGGGGAGCTGTTTTTT. It is translated as CASGLRITGELFF.

This clone was detected only once. This sequence joins TRBV6-5 and TRBJ1-2, with D perhaps matching TRBD1 (5 bases). Germline-derived CDR1 and CDR2 are MNHEY and SVGAGI. CDR3 length equals 13 residues. The V end was cut by 6 bases, the J end by 5 bases, with 13 bases between. CDR3 amino acids: CASSPHQGYGYTF. In DNA, the CDR3 is TGTGCCAGCAGCCCACACCAGGGATATGGCTACACCTTC.

This sequence joins TRBV28 and TRBJ1-3, with D uncertain. Germline lookup yields CDR1 MDHEN and CDR2 SYDVKM. CDR3 length: 16 residues. V lost 6 bases, J lost 0 bases, and 15 bases lay in between. CDR3 region: CASRNPGRTSGNTIYF. CDR3 coding DNA: TGTGCCAGCAGAAACCCCGGACGGACCTCTGGAAACACCATATATTTT.

The chain is built from TRBV11-3 and TRBJ2-3, with a weak D call TRBD1 (6 bases). The germline V gene has CDR1 SGHNT and CDR2 YENEEA. The CDR3 is made up of 16 amino acids. Trimming left V 1 base short and J 0 bases short, with 11 bases between. The DNA for the CDR3 is TGTGCCAGCAGCTTAGGTGATACAGGGAGCACAGATACGCAGTATTTT. Protein product: CASSLGDTGSTDTQYF. The variable domain in full, completed from reference TRBV11-3 and TRBJ2-3, reads EAGVVQSPRYKIIEKKQPVAFWCNPISGHNTLYWYLQNLGQGPELLIRYENEEAVDDSQLPKDRFSAERLKGVDSTLKIQPAELGDSAVYLCASSLGDTGSTDTQYFGPGTRLTVL.

The chain employs TRBV3-1 (or the pseudogene TRBV3-2) and TRBJ1-1; D gene ambiguous. V was pared by 5 bases and J by 3 bases, with 7 bases between. Germline V gives CDR1 LGHDT, CDR2 YNNKEL (reference sequence). The length of the CDR3 is 12 residues. CDR3 coding DNA: TGTGCCAGCAGCTTAGAGGACACTGAAGCTTTCTTT. Translation gives CASSLEDTEAFF.

The CDR3 DNA is TGTGCCAGTACCGGGACACCAACCTGGCAGTACTTC. Translation gives CASTGTPTWQYF. The J gene is TRBJ2-7, the V gene TRBV2; D is perhaps TRBD1 (6 bases). With 9 bases removed from V and 9 bases from J, the gap between germline ends came to 18 bases. From germline, CDR1 is SNHLY and CDR2 FYNNEI. The CDR3 has 12 residues.

This clone was seen a single time. This sequence joins TRBV10-3 and TRBJ1-2; D is unclear. Trimming left V 0 bases short and J 3 bases short, with 8 bases between. Germline CDR1 is ENHRY and CDR2 is SYGVKD. This CDR3 region has 14 residues. The CDR3 sequence: CAISESGGYYGYTF. CDR3 in DNA: TGTGCCATCAGTGAGTCGGGCGGCTACTATGGCTACACCTTC.

The chain employs TRBV5-1 and TRBJ1-1; 7 nucleotides line up with TRBD1. The germline CDR1 and CDR2 sequences are SGHRS and YFSETQ. Trimming removed 4 bases from V and 2 bases from J; junction bases left unmatched: 8. The CDR3 is 15 amino acids. The CDR3 DNA sequence: TGCGCCAGCAGCCTGTTGACAGGGAGAAACACTGAAGCTTTCTTT. Translation: CASSLLTGRNTEAFF.

The rearrangement uses TRBV6-1 and TRBJ1-5, with D perhaps TRBD1 (5 bases). Germline CDR1 is MNHNS and CDR2 is SASEGT. The V end was cut by 3 bases, the J end by 3 bases, with 9 bases between. This CDR3 spans 14 amino acids. The CDR3 loop reads CASSDPGFNQPQHF. The CDR3 coding sequence is TGTGCCAGCAGTGATCCAGGGTTCAATCAGCCCCAGCATTTT.

CDR3 sequence reads: CASSQGTRGLNTGELFF. The DNA for the CDR3 is TGCGCCAGCAGCCAGGGGACTAGGGGGCTGAACACCGGGGAGCTGTTTTTT. The gene calls are TRBV4-1 and TRBJ2-2, with a tentative D call TRBD2 (8 bases). Trimming shortened V by 3 bases and J by 1 base, and 15 bases separated the two germline ends. The CDR3 is 17 residues long. From germline, CDR1 is MGHRA and CDR2 YSYEKL.

This chain links TRBV13 with TRBJ2-7; the D gene is possibly TRBD2 (6 bases). The length of the CDR3 is 16 residues. Germline values: CDR1 PRHDT, CDR2 FYEKMQ (reference sequence). Deletions cut 0 bases from V and 3 bases from J, with 15 bases between. The CDR3 sequence: CASSLGRRGVNYEQYF. The CDR3 nucleotides read TGTGCCAGCAGCTTAGGCCGGCGGGGAGTCAACTACGAGCAGTACTTC.

The genes are TRBV6-6 and TRBJ1-2, with D possibly matching TRBD1 (6 bases). V lost 4 bases and J lost 9, with 15 bases in between. This CDR3 is 13 amino acids long. Germline CDR1 MNHNY, CDR2 SVGAGI (reference sequence). The CDR3 coding sequence is TGTGCCAGCAGTTCAGGGGAGCTATGGAGCTACACCTTC. Translated, it gives CASSSGELWSYTF.

V is TRBV7-9 and J is TRBJ2-1; TRBD2 aligns across 9 bases. Germline CDR1 reads SEHNR; CDR2 reads FQNEAQ (reference sequence). This CDR3 has 15 amino acids. The trim removed 7 bases at V and 5 bases at J, leaving 9 bases unmatched. The CDR3 DNA reads as TGTGCCAGCACCGCGGGAGGGCCCATGAACAATGAGCAGTTCTTC. Protein sequence: CASTAGGPMNNEQFF.